This T cell receptor beta chain was recorded in a study of Graves' ophthalmopathy and Graves' hyperthyroidism. About the research overall: Peripheral blood was obtained at first diagnosis, ahead of any treatment.

Using RNA transcripts, the TCR beta CDR3 regions were amplified. Following a first-round RT-PCR that used HTBI primers, a second-round multiplex PCR was carried out. TCRdb processed the multiplex PCR reads anew with MiXCR; each CDR3 protein has one entry. The top ten hold roughly 39% of the sample, which has 200,000 to 250,000 distinct CDR3 sequences, under 25% seen once. As to this clonotype: The antigen is undetermined.

Study results and limitations: Blood repertoires reportedly contained most expanded thyroid clonotypes above 0.001 frequency.

The length of the CDR3 is 11 residues. V was clipped by 6 bases and J by 4 bases; unmatched bases: 1. Germline CDR1 and CDR2: SQVTM and ANQGSEA. Each diagnosis was determined on the basis of clinical symptoms, serum thyroxine, TRAb, thyroid ultrasound and orbital computed tomography. The chain links TRBV29-1 to TRBJ2-5; TRBD2 matches 8 bases. The sequenced sample was peripheral blood. The receptor comes from a woman aged 45-65 years with Graves' ophthalmopathy. The CDR3 here is CSVSGGETQYF. CDR3 nucleotides: TGCAGCGTCAGCGGGGGAGAGACCCAGTACTTC.